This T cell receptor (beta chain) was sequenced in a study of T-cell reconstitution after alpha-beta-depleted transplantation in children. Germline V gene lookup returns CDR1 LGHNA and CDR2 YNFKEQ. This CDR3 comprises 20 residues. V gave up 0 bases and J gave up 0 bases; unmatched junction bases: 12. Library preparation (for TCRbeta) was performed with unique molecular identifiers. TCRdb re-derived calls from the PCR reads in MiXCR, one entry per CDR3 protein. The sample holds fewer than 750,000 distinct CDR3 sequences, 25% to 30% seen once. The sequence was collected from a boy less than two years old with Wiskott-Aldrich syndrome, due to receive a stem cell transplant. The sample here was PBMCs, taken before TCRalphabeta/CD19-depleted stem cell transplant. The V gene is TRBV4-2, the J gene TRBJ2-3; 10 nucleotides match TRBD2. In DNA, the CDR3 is TGTGCCAGCAGCCAAGAAAAGTCACTAGCGGGATCAAGAAGCACAGATACGCAGTATTTT. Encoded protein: CASSQEKSLAGSRSTDTQYF.